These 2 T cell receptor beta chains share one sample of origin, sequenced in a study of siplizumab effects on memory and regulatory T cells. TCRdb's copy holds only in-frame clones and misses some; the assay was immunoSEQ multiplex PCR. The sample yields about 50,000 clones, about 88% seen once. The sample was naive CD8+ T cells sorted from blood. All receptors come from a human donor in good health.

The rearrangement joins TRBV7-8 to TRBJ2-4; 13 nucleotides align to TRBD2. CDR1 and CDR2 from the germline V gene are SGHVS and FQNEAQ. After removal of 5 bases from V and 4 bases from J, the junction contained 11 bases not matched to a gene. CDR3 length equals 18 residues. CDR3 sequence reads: CASSPRTSGGVLKNIQYF. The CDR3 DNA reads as TGTGCCAGCAGCCCCCGGACTAGCGGGGGAGTTCTAAAAAACATTCAGTACTTC.

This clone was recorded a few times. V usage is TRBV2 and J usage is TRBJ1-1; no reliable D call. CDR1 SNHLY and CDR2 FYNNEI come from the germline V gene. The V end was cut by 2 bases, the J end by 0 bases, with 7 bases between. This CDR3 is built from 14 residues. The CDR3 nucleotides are TGTGCCAGCAGTGAACGCCCAATGAACACTGAAGCTTTCTTT. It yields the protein CASSERPMNTEAFF.